This TCR beta chain was recovered during a study of T cells in Graves' hyperthyroidism and ophthalmopathy. Germline V gene data show CDR1 as KGHDR and CDR2 as SFDVKD. This CDR3 contains 14 residues. What was amplified from RNA transcripts were TCR beta CDR3 regions. In the first-round RT-PCR of the TCR CDR3, the HTBI primer set was used. TCRdb re-analysed the multiplex PCR reads in MiXCR, keeping a single row per CDR3 protein. Of 600,000 to 800,000 distinct CDR3 sequences detected, 30% to 40% appear once; the ten largest clones hold around 32%. With respect to this clonotype: This sequence may be a read error, since a much larger clone differs from it by one base.

This clonotype was sampled from a woman in her forties with Graves' hyperthyroidism. Sequencing was carried out using blood. V gene TRBV24-1 combines with J gene TRBJ1-3; weak D call: TRBD1 (5 bases). The DNA for the CDR3 is TGTGCCACCAGTGATCCAGGGACTGGAAACACCCTATATTTT. Translation gives CATSDPGTGNTLYF.